A selection of T cell receptor beta chains follows, all from one sample in a study of T cell clusters in autoimmune cytopenias. TCRdb reworked the multiplex PCR reads into one entry per CDR3 protein, no DNA. The specimen's table records nearly 15,000 distinct CDR3 sequences. These data were also filed under a second study, of T cell repertoires in aging, cancer and after chemotherapy.

The source material was peripheral blood. These receptor sequences come from a human donor in good health. Each CDR3 is given with its conserved first and last residue. Clone size is stated in some rows and not others, as once, few, many or a class when expanded.

abundance: NA; j_gene: TRBJ1-4; v_gene: TRBV6-5; CDR3aa: CASSYLLTGGAGKLFF
abundance: medium-sized; j_gene: TRBJ2-5; v_gene: TRBV29-1; CDR3aa: CSALTGGHMAQYF
abundance: NA; j_gene: TRBJ1-5; v_gene: TRBV27; CDR3aa: CASKGQGRRNQPQHF
abundance: large; j_gene: TRBJ2-1; v_gene: TRBV29-1; CDR3aa: CSHGGLAGREQFF
abundance: NA; j_gene: TRBJ2-3; v_gene: TRBV27; CDR3aa: CASSLRAGDTDTQYF
abundance: NA; j_gene: TRBJ1-3; v_gene: TRBV27; CDR3aa: CASSLRGEPSGNTIYF
abundance: NA; j_gene: TRBJ1-6; v_gene: TRBV7-9; CDR3aa: CASSSLTASNSPLHF
abundance: NA; j_gene: TRBJ2-7; v_gene: TRBV27; CDR3aa: CASSPGWGGYEQYF
abundance: NA; j_gene: TRBJ2-1; v_gene: TRBV19; CDR3aa: CASSQDGQYVNNEQFF
abundance: NA; j_gene: TRBJ2-5; v_gene: TRBV6-2/TRBV6-3; CDR3aa: CAISTAEEETQYF
abundance: NA; j_gene: TRBJ2-5; v_gene: TRBV5-4; CDR3aa: CASSIDRALETQYF
abundance: NA; j_gene: TRBJ2-3; v_gene: TRBV18; CDR3aa: CASSDYSTGSDTQYF
abundance: NA; j_gene: TRBJ1-2; v_gene: TRBV12-3/TRBV12-4; CDR3aa: CASSLGGAGDSGYTF
abundance: NA; j_gene: TRBJ2-1; v_gene: TRBV12-3/TRBV12-4; CDR3aa: CASSRTSGYNEQFF
abundance: NA; j_gene: TRBJ1-2; v_gene: TRBV19; CDR3aa: CASGGKNYGYTF
abundance: NA; j_gene: TRBJ2-5; v_gene: TRBV27; CDR3aa: CASSLSNQETQYF
abundance: NA; j_gene: TRBJ2-7; v_gene: TRBV7-9; CDR3aa: CASSLDHEQYF
abundance: NA; j_gene: TRBJ2-1; v_gene: TRBV12-3/TRBV12-4; CDR3aa: CASSLGLAGGYETYNEQFF
abundance: NA; j_gene: TRBJ2-1; v_gene: TRBV6-1; CDR3aa: CASSEGHEQFF
abundance: medium-sized; j_gene: TRBJ1-1; v_gene: TRBV5-6; CDR3aa: CASSHQSRNTEAFF
abundance: NA; j_gene: TRBJ2-5; v_gene: TRBV10-3; CDR3aa: CAISAEETQYF
abundance: NA; j_gene: TRBJ2-1; v_gene: TRBV6-5; CDR3aa: CASSRKTSGRANEQFF
abundance: NA; j_gene: TRBJ2-7; v_gene: TRBV5-4; CDR3aa: CASREGLAETYEQYF
abundance: NA; j_gene: TRBJ2-7; v_gene: TRBV6-2/TRBV6-3; CDR3aa: CASKTERLAGEYEQYF
abundance: NA; j_gene: TRBJ2-2; v_gene: TRBV7-2; CDR3aa: CASSPEEVKDGELFF
abundance: NA; j_gene: TRBJ2-1; v_gene: TRBV5-4; CDR3aa: CASSQGGLGAGRQFF
abundance: NA; j_gene: TRBJ2-5; v_gene: TRBV28; CDR3aa: CASSTPALGYQETQYF
abundance: NA; j_gene: TRBJ2-3; v_gene: TRBV6-5; CDR3aa: CASSWDNTDTQYF
abundance: NA; j_gene: TRBJ2-2; v_gene: TRBV6-6; CDR3aa: CASNRVETGELFF